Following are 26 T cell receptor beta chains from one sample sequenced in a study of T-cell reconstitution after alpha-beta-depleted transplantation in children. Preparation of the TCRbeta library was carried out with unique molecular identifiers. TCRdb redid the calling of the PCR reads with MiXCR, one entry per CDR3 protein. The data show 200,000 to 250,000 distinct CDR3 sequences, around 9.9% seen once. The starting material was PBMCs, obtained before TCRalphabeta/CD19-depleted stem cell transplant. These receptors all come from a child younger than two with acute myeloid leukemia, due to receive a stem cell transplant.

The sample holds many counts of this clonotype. The CDR3 DNA reads as TGTGCCATCACCACCGGTGGTTCTAGCACAGATACGCAGTATTTT. Translating it yields CAITTGGSSTDTQYF. The V and J genes are TRBV10-3 and TRBJ2-3; D is unclear. This CDR3 has 15 residues. Germline V gene lookup returns CDR1 ENHRY and CDR2 SYGVKD. Trimming pared 7 bases from V and 0 bases from J, leaving 14 bases between.

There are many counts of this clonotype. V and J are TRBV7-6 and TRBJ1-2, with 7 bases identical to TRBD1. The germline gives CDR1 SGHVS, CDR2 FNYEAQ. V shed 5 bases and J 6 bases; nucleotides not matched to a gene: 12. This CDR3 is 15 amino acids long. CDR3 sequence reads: CASSLGSGTEDGYTF. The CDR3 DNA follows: TGTGCCAGCAGCCTCGGATCCGGGACAGAGGATGGCTACACCTTC.

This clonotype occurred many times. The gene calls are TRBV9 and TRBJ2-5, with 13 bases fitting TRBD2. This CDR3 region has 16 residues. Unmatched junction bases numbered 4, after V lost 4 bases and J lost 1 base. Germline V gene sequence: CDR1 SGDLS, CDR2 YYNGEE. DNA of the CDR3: TGTGCCAGCAGCCCCGGGACTAGCGGGACCCAAGAGACCCAGTACTTC. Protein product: CASSPGTSGTQETQYF.

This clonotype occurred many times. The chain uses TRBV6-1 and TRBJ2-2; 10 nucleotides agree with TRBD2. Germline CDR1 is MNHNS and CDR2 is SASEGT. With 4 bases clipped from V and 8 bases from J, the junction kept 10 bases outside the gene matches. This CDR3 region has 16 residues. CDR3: CASSASGGAGSGELFF. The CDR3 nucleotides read TGTGCCAGCAGTGCCAGCGGGGGGGCCGGTTCTGGGGAGCTGTTTTTT.

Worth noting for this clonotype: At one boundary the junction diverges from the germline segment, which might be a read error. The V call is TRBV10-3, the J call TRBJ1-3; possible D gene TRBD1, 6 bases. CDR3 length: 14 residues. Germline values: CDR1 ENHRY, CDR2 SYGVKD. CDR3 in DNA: TGTGCCATCAGAGAATCAGGGGCTGGAAACACCAAATATTTT. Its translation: CAIRESGAGNTKYF.

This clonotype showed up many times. The CDR3 nucleotides are TGTGCCAGTAGTATACAGGTCAGCGCAGATACGCAGTATTTT. This gives the protein CASSIQVSADTQYF. J is TRBJ2-3 and V is TRBV19; D uncertain. In germline, CDR1 is LNHDA, CDR2 SQIVND (reference sequence). This CDR3 contains 14 residues. The germline V and J ends were trimmed by 2 bases and 4 bases, with 10 bases remaining between them. Together with reference TRBV19 and TRBJ2-3, the CDR3 gives the full variable domain: DGGITQSPKYLFRKEGQNVTLSCEQNLNHDAMYWYRQDPGQGLRLIYYSQIVNDFQKGDIAEGYSVSREKKESFPLTVTSAQKNPTAFYLCASSIQVSADTQYFGPGTRLTVL.

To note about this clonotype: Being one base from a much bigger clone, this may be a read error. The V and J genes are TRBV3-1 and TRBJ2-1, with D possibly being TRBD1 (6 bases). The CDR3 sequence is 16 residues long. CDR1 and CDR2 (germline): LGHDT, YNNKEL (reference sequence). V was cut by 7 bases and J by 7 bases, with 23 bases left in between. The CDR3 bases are TGTGCCAGCAACCTTCTGGGCCTGGGGGCTAGGAATGAGCAGTTCTTC. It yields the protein CASNLLGLGARNEQFF.

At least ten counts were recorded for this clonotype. The CDR3 is CASSLGDRFEQYF. CDR3 coding DNA: TGTGCCAGCAGTTTAGGGGACAGGTTCGAGCAGTACTTC. This rearrangement joins TRBV12-3 or TRBV12-4 to TRBJ2-7, with TRBD1 identical over 8 bases. The CDR3 extends over 13 amino acids. Germline trimming cut 1 base from V and 6 bases from J; bases unmatched to any gene: 2.

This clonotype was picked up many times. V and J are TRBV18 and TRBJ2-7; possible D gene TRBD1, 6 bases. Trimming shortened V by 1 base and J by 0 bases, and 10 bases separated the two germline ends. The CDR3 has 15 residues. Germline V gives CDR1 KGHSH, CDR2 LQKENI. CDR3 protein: CASSPLQDSSYEQYF. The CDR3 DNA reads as TGTGCCAGCTCACCACTCCAGGACAGCTCCTACGAGCAGTACTTC.

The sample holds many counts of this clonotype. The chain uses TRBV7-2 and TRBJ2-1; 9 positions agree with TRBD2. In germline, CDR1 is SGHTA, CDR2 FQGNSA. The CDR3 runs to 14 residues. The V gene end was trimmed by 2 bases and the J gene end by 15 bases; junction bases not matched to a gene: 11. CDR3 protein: CASSLLLEREVRFF. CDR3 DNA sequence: TGTGCCAGCAGCTTACTTTTAGAGCGGGAGGTACGGTTCTTC.

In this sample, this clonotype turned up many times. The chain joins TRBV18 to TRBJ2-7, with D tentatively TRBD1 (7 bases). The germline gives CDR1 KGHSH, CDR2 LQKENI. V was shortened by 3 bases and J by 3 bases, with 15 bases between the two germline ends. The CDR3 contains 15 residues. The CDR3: CASSPPGGKGYEQYF. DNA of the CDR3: TGTGCCAGCTCACCTCCAGGGGGGAAAGGCTACGAGCAGTACTTC.

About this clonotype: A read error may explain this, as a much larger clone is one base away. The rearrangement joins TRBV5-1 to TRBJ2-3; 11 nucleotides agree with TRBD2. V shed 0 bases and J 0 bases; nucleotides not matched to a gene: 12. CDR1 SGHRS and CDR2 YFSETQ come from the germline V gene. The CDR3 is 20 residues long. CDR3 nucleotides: TGCGCCAGCAGCTTGGGCTTACGTCTAGCGGGAGGACCTAGCACAGATACGCAGTATTTT. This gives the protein CASSLGLRLAGGPSTDTQYF.

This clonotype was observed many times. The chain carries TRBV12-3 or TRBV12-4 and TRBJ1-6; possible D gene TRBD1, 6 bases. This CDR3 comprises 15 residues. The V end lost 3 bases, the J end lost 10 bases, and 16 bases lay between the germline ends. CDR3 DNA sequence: TGTGCCAGCAGTTTGGTACAGGGTACTAGGTCACCCCTCCACTTT. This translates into CASSLVQGTRSPLHF.

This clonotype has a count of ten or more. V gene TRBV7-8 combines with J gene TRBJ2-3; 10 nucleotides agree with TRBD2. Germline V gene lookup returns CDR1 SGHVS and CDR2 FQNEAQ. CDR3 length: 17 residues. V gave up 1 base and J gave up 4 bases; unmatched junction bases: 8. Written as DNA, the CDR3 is TGTGCCAGCAGCTTAGTGTCTAGCGGGAGCCTTTCAGATACGCAGTATTTT. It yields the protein CASSLVSSGSLSDTQYF.

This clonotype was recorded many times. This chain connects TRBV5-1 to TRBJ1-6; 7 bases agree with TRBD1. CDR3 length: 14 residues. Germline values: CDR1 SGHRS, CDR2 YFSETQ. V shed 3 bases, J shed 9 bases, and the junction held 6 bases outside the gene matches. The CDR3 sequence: CASSSGTEASPLHF. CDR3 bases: TGCGCCAGCAGCTCGGGGACAGAAGCTTCACCCCTCCACTTT.

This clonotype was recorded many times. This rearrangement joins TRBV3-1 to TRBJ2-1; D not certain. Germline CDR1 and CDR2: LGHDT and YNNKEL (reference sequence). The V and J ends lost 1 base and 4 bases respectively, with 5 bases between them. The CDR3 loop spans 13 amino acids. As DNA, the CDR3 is TGTGCCAGCAGCCAAGTCCGGTACAATGAGCAGTTCTTC. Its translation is CASSQVRYNEQFF.

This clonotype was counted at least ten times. For the CDR3, the DNA is TGTGCCAGCAGCTCCGCCCTTCCTGGCGGAGGCACAGATACGCAGTATTTT. This encodes CASSSALPGGGTDTQYF. V usage is TRBV7-3 and J usage is TRBJ2-3; D unclear. The ends were cut back, 4 bases at V and 1 base at J, with 18 bases in the middle. This CDR3 has 17 residues. Germline loops: CDR1 SGHTA, CDR2 FQGTGA.

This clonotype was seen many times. In DNA, the CDR3 is TGCAGCGTTCCGGGACAGGGGGGGGATCAGCCCCAGCATTTT. Translated, it gives CSVPGQGGDQPQHF. The rearrangement links TRBV29-1 to TRBJ1-5; TRBD1 agrees at 11 bases. The CDR3 is 14 residues long. The germline gives CDR1 SQVTM, CDR2 ANQGSEA. V shed 5 bases, J shed 5 bases, and the junction held 5 bases outside the gene matches.

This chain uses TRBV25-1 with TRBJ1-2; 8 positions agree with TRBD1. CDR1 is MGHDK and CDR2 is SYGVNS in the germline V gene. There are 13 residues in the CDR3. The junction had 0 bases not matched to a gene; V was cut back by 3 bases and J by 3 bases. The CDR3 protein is CASSEGQDYGYTF. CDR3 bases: TGTGCCAGCAGTGAGGGACAGGACTATGGCTACACCTTC.

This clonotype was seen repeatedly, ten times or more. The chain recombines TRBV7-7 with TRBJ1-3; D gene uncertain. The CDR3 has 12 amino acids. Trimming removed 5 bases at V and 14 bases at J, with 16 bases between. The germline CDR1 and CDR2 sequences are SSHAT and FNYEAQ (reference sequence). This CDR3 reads CASSPSDGALYF. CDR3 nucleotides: TGTGCCAGCAGCCCCTCGGACGGAGCCCTATATTTT.

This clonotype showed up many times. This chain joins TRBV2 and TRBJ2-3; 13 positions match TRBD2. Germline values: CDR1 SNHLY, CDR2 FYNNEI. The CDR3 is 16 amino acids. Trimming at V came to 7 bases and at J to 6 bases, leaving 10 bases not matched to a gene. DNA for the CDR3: TGTGCCAGCATCGATGGGACTAGCGGGGTGTGGGATACGCAGTATTTT. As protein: CASIDGTSGVWDTQYF.

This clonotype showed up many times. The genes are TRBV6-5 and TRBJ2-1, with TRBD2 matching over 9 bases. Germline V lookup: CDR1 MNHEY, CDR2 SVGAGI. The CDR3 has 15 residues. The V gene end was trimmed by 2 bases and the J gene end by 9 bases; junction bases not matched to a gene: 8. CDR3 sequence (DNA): TGTGCCAGCAGTTACGGCGGGAGGGCCAATGGTGAGCAGTTCTTC. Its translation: CASSYGGRANGEQFF.

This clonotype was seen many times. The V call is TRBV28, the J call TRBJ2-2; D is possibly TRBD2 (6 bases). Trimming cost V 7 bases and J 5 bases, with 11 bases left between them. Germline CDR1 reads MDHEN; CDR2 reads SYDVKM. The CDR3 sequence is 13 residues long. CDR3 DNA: TGTGCCAGCACAGACGGGGGTACCGGGGAGCTGTTTTTT. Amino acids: CASTDGGTGELFF. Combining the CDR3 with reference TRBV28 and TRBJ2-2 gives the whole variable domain DVKVTQSSRYLVKRTGEKVFLECVQDMDHENMFWYRQDPGLGLRLIYFSYDVKMKEKGDIPEGYSVSREKKERFSLILESASTNQTSMYLCASTDGGTGELFFGEGSRLTVL.

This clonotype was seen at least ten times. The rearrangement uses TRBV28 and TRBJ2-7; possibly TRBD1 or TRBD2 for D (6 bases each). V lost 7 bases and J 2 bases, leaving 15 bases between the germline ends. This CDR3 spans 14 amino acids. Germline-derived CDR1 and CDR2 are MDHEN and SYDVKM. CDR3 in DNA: TGTGCCAGCAACCCAACTAGGGGGGCCTACGAGCAGTACTTC. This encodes CASNPTRGAYEQYF.

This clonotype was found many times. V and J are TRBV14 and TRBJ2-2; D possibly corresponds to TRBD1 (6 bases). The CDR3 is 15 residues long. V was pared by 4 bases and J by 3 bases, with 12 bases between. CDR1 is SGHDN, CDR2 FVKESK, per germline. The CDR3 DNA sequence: TGTGCCAGCAGCCCGAGACAGGTCGACACCGGGGAGCTGTTTTTT. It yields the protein CASSPRQVDTGELFF.

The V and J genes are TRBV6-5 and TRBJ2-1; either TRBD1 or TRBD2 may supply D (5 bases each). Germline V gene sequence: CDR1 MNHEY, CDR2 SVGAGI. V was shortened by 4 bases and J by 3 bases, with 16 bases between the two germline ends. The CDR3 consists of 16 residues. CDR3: CASSSGGTLGYNEQFF. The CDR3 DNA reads TGTGCCAGCAGTTCTGGGGGAACACTAGGCTACAATGAGCAGTTCTTC.